This TCR beta chain derives from a study of blood T cell repertoires in COVID-19. Turning to the study itself: The analysed material was cDNA or gDNA that came from T cells, B-cell-depleted T cells, or PBMCs.

This clone appeared a single time. Repertoires were generated with immunoSEQ multiplex PCR, while TCRdb's copy carries only in-frame clones and drops some. Counted here are about half a million clones, 75% to 90% occurring once; the ten biggest clones make up approximately 3%. Germline loops: CDR1 DFQATT, CDR2 SNEGSKA (reference sequence). The CDR3 runs to 16 residues. Trimming removed 3 bases from V and 0 bases from J, with 16 bases in between. The V gene is TRBV20-1, the J gene TRBJ2-3; the D gene is possibly TRBD2 (6 bases). The TCR originated in a human donor in a cohort sampled during active COVID-19. The sequenced sample was peripheral blood. CDR3 nucleotides: TGCAGTGCTAGTATCTTGGAGGGTCTTAGCACAGATACGCAGTATTTT. It specifies CSASILEGLSTDTQYF.